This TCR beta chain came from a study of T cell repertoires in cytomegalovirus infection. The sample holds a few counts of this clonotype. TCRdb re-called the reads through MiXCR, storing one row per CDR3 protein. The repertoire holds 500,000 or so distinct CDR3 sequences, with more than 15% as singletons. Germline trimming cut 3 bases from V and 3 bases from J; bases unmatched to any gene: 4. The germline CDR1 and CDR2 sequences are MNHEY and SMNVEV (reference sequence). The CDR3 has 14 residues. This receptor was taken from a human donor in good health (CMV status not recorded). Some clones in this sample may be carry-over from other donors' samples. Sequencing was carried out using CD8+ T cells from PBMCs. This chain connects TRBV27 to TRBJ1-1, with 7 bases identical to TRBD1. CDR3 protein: CASSFGQADTEAFF. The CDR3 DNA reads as TGTGCCAGCAGTTTTGGACAGGCGGACACTGAAGCTTTCTTT.